A single sample gave rise to the 3 T cell receptor beta chains below, sequenced in a study of blood T cell repertoires in COVID-19 (dated by TCRdb to the early 2020s). Libraries were prepared through the immunoSEQ multiplex PCR assay. The immuneACCESS repertoire file appears here via TCRdb, limited to in-frame rearrangements. These files lack a portion of the clones; in checked studies, under half of the deficit traces to unresolved V genes, and the cause of the others is not known. The sample has around 300,000 clones on record, under 90% of them singletons. The top ten constitute roughly 2.8% of the sample. Source material: peripheral blood. These receptors came from a woman in her 30s with COVID-19, enrolled during active disease.

The chain couples TRBV19 to TRBJ1-2, with D possibly matching TRBD1 (5 bases). Trimming stripped 1 base from V and 4 bases from J, with 13 bases between. Germline V gives CDR1 LNHDA, CDR2 SQIVND (reference sequence). The CDR3 extends over 15 amino acids. The CDR3 loop is CASSIAGGGAYGYTF. CDR3 bases: TGTGCCAGTAGTATAGCGGGAGGAGGGGCCTATGGCTACACCTTC.

The rearrangement uses TRBV5-4 and TRBJ2-7; perhaps TRBD2 as D (6 bases). Trimming left V 4 bases short and J 1 base short, with 15 bases between. CDR1 is SGHNT and CDR2 is YYREEE in the germline V gene (reference sequence). This CDR3 is built from 15 residues. The CDR3 protein is CASSPEGGFSYEQYF. The CDR3 nucleotides read TGTGCCAGCAGCCCGGAGGGCGGTTTTTCCTACGAGCAGTACTTC.

The chain carries TRBV9 and TRBJ2-1; TRBD2 matches 10 bases. In germline, CDR1 is SGDLS, CDR2 YYNGEE. There are 18 residues in the CDR3. Trimming cost V 0 bases and J 3 bases; bases outside gene matches: 9. The CDR3 here is CASSVGDALAGVYNEQFF. The DNA for the CDR3 is TGTGCCAGCAGCGTAGGAGATGCCCTAGCGGGAGTCTACAATGAGCAGTTCTTC.